These 3 T cell receptor beta chains share one sample of origin, sequenced in a study of Graves' ophthalmopathy and Graves' hyperthyroidism. RNA served as the template for amplifying TCR beta CDR3 regions. First-round RT-PCR with HTBI primers preceded a second-round multiplex PCR. A single record per CDR3 protein comes from TCRdb applying MiXCR to the multiplex PCR reads. The sample records roughly 500,000 distinct CDR3 sequences, about 15% being singletons. The specimen sequenced was blood. The receptors originated from a woman under 40 with Graves' ophthalmopathy.

V usage is TRBV4-1 and J usage is TRBJ1-1; a possible D gene is TRBD1 (5 bases). This CDR3 spans 15 amino acids. Per the germline V gene, CDR1 is MGHRA and CDR2 is YSYEKL. Trimming stripped 0 bases from V and 0 bases from J, with 8 bases between. CDR3 loop: CASSQEETVNTEAFF. In DNA form, the CDR3 reads TGCGCCAGCAGCCAAGAAGAGACAGTGAACACTGAAGCTTTCTTT.

The rearrangement uses TRBV3-1 and TRBJ2-2; D unresolved. Germline CDR1 reads LGHDT; CDR2 reads YNNKEL (reference sequence). Trimming took off 1 base at V and 5 bases at J, with 8 bases between the two ends. The CDR3 loop spans 14 amino acids. This CDR3 is CASSQGVYTGELFF. Here the CDR3 DNA reads TGTGCCAGCAGCCAAGGAGTATATACCGGGGAGCTGTTTTTT. Using reference TRBV3-1 and TRBJ2-2 for the parts outside the CDR3, the full variable domain is DTAVSQTPKYLVTQMGNDKSIKCEQNLGHDTMYWYKQDSKKFLKIMFSYNNKELIINETVPNRFSPKSPDKAHLNLHINSLELGDSAVYFCASSQGVYTGELFFGEGSRLTVL.

This clonotype was recorded many times. The chain combines TRBV27 with TRBJ1-5, with TRBD1 as a possible D gene (5 bases). Trimming pared 8 bases from V and 0 bases from J, leaving 17 bases between. Germline CDR1 reads MNHEY; CDR2 reads SMNVEV (reference sequence). This CDR3 comprises 16 residues. The CDR3 DNA reads TGTGCCAGCCGTTCTGGGGCCGGGTATAGCAATCAGCCCCAGCATTTT. Translating gives CASRSGAGYSNQPQHF.